The text below deals with one T cell receptor beta chain. The data are from a study of blood T cell repertoires in COVID-19. This CDR3 has 19 residues. Trimming cost V 0 bases and J 0 bases, with 18 bases left between them. CDR1 and CDR2 from the germline V gene are LGHNT and FRNRAP. TCRdb keeps only in-frame clones here, not all; method: immunoSEQ multiplex PCR. The sample records fewer than 350,000 clones, approximately 90% being singletons. The source of this sequence is a man aged 40-50 years with acute or convalescent COVID-19. The sequencing input was peripheral blood. This sequence joins TRBV12-5 and TRBJ1-5, with D unclear. The CDR3 region is CASGLVLDPGVNSNQPQHF. The DNA of the CDR3 is TGTGCTAGTGGTTTGGTACTAGACCCAGGAGTTAATAGCAATCAGCCCCAGCATTTT.